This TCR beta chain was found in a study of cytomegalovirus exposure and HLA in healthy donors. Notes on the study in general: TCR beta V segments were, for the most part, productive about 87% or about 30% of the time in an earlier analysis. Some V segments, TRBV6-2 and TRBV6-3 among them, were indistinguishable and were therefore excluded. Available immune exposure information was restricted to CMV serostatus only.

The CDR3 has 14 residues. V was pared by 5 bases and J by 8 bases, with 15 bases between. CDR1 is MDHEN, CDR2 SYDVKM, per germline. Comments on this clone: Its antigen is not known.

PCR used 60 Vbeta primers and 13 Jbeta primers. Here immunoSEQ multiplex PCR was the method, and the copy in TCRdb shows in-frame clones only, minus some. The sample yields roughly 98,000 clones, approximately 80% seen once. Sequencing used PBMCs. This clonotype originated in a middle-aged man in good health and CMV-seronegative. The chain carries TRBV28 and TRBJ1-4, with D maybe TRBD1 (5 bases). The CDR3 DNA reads TGTGCCAGCAGTCCCGGGGGGGGGAGGGAAAAACTGTTTTTT. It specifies CASSPGGGREKLFF.